This T cell receptor beta chain was identified in a study of blood T cell repertoires in COVID-19. Sequenced by immunoSEQ multiplex PCR; TCRdb stores in-frame clones only, minus some. This sample yields tens of thousands of clones, of which 88% are seen a single time; 1.9% belongs to the top ten. This clonotype was obtained from a woman of 80 years or more with active or convalescent COVID-19. The specimen sequenced was peripheral blood.

The CDR3 DNA is TGCGCCAGCAGCAAACTGGGACTAACTAATGAAAAACTGTTTTTT. Translated: CASSKLGLTNEKLFF. The chain recombines TRBV5-1 with TRBJ1-4; D is perhaps TRBD1 (5 bases). Germline CDR1 reads SGHRS; CDR2 reads YFSETQ. V was trimmed by 4 bases and J by 1 base, leaving 11 bases between them. CDR3 length equals 15 residues.